Detailed here is one T cell receptor beta chain. This record belongs to a study of T cell changes during pregnancy in multiple sclerosis. Assay used: immunoSEQ multiplex PCR; TCRdb lists only in-frame clones, some missing. The repertoire includes about 57,000 clones, roughly 93% of them detected once, and approximately 2% sits in the top ten. The CDR3 is 14 amino acids. V shed 9 bases and J shed 0 bases, with 12 bases lying between them. CDR1 and CDR2 from the germline V gene are SNHLY and FYNNEI. The source of this sequence is a female donor with multiple sclerosis, enrolled in a pregnancy study. J is TRBJ2-1 and V is TRBV2; D is possibly TRBD2 (6 bases). This sample comprised peripheral blood, obtained after pregnancy. CDR3 sequence: CASSSVSSYNEQFF. CDR3 DNA sequence: TGTGCCAGTTCTAGCGTTAGCTCCTACAATGAGCAGTTCTTC.